Below are 27 T cell receptor beta chains sequenced from a single sample in a study of T-cell memory formation after mild COVID-19. TCRdb itself ran the 5' RACE reads through MiXCR, one entry per CDR3 protein. This repertoire shows roughly 240,000 distinct CDR3 sequences, 16% found once; its top ten account for over 20%. Source material: PBMCs or a T cell subset sorted from them (not recorded which). The receptor set was obtained from a man in his late teens or twenties who had mild COVID-19 (a few samples of this study predate the infection). Cell type and time point are not known.

The J gene is TRBJ2-7, the V gene TRBV7-9; D possibly corresponds to TRBD1 (6 bases). The CDR3 runs 12 residues. CDR1 and CDR2 (germline): SEHNR, FQNEAQ (reference sequence). V was trimmed by 9 bases and J by 4 bases, leaving 13 bases between them. CDR3 bases: TGTGCCAGTTCCGGGACAAATTACGAGCAGTACGTC. The encoded protein is CASSGTNYEQYV.

The V and J genes are TRBV5-6 and TRBJ2-6; TRBD1 is a possible D gene (5 bases). Per the germline V gene, CDR1 is SGHDT and CDR2 is YYEEEE. Trimming pared 3 bases from V and 0 bases from J, leaving 16 bases between. CDR3 length: 18 residues. The CDR3 spells CASSYYSQVFSGANVLTF. For the CDR3, the DNA is TGTGCCAGCAGCTACTACTCACAGGTGTTCTCTGGGGCCAACGTCCTGACTTTC.

Only a few counts were recorded for this clonotype. V usage is TRBV20-1 and J usage is TRBJ1-2; a possible D gene is TRBD1 (5 bases). The germline V gene has CDR1 DFQATT and CDR2 SNEGSKA (reference sequence). This CDR3 contains 13 residues. Deletions cut 5 bases from V and 1 base from J, with 11 bases between. This chain's CDR3 is CSAEGTFNYGYTF. Written as DNA, the CDR3 is TGCAGTGCTGAGGGGACGTTTAACTATGGCTACACCTTC.

The rearrangement uses TRBV15 and TRBJ2-3; D remains ambiguous. V was trimmed by 0 bases and J by 6 bases, leaving 16 bases between them. The CDR3 loop spans 16 amino acids. From germline, CDR1 is LNHNV and CDR2 YYDKDF (reference sequence). CDR3 sequence (DNA): TGTGCCACCAGCAGAGATCACCCAAGGGTCCTCGATACGCAGTATTTT. Residues: CATSRDHPRVLDTQYF.

The sample holds a few counts of this clonotype. The rearrangement uses TRBV7-9 and TRBJ2-7; D possibly corresponds to TRBD2 (5 bases). Trimming left V 5 bases short and J 0 bases short, with 8 bases between. Per germline, CDR1 SEHNR and CDR2 FQNEAQ (reference sequence). The CDR3 consists of 13 residues. The CDR3 reads CASSPGNSYEQYF. CDR3 DNA sequence: TGTGCCAGCAGCCCGGGAAACTCCTACGAGCAGTACTTC.

The genes are TRBV12-3 or TRBV12-4 and TRBJ1-3; no clear D gene. This CDR3 spans 15 amino acids. The V gene lost 5 bases and the J gene lost 0 bases, with 11 bases spanning the gap. The CDR3, as DNA: TGTGCCAGCAGTCCCCCGGTCCGCTCTGGAAACACCATATATTTT. Amino acids: CASSPPVRSGNTIYF.

This clonotype has at least ten counts. The chain couples TRBV5-1 to TRBJ2-2; possible D gene TRBD1, 6 bases. The CDR3 has 15 amino acids. The V end was cut by 0 bases, the J end by 6 bases, with 12 bases between. Germline CDR1 and CDR2: SGHRS and YFSETQ. CDR3 coding DNA: TGCGCCAGCAGCTTGGAGGTACAGGGATCCGGGGAGCTGTTTTTT. This encodes CASSLEVQGSGELFF.

This chain uses TRBV7-2 with TRBJ2-5; 8 nucleotides agree with TRBD2. Per germline, CDR1 SGHTA and CDR2 FQGNSA. Trimming removed 5 bases from V and 4 bases from J; junction bases left unmatched: 9. This CDR3 has 15 amino acids. The CDR3 is CASSPGGPGRETQYF. The CDR3 bases are TGTGCCAGCAGCCCGGGGGGGCCGGGGAGAGAGACCCAGTACTTC.

This clonotype has a count of ten or more. The gene calls are TRBV6-5 and TRBJ2-5; D possibly corresponds to TRBD2 (5 bases). V was shortened by 1 base and J by 2 bases, with 14 bases between the two germline ends. Per the germline V gene, CDR1 is MNHEY and CDR2 is SVGAGI. The CDR3 is made up of 16 amino acids. CDR3 bases: TGTGCCAGCAGTTACTTTTCGGGGAGAAATCAAGAGACCCAGTACTTC. Protein sequence: CASSYFSGRNQETQYF.

The rearrangement joins TRBV25-1 to TRBJ2-2; TRBD2 matches 7 bases. The CDR3 totals 14 residues. Germline V lookup: CDR1 MGHDK, CDR2 SYGVNS. The J segment lost 5 bases and the V segment lost 8 bases, leaving 8 bases of the junction unmatched. The CDR3 region has the DNA TGTGCCAGCGAGACCCGGGGGGTTACCGGGGAGCTGTTTTTT. It is translated as CASETRGVTGELFF.

The genes are TRBV12-3 or TRBV12-4 and TRBJ2-3; 8 nucleotides line up with TRBD2. This CDR3 is 13 amino acids long. J was trimmed by 5 bases and V by 2 bases; bases with no gene match: 0. CDR3 region: CASSLLAGDTQYF. The CDR3 bases are TGTGCCAGCAGTTTACTAGCGGGAGATACGCAGTATTTT.

This clonotype showed up just a few times. The chain is built from TRBV6-5 and TRBJ2-3, with D perhaps TRBD2 (5 bases). The ends were cut back, 6 bases at V and 0 bases at J, with 13 bases in the middle. The CDR3 contains 15 residues. Looked up from germline, CDR1 is MNHEY and CDR2 is SVGAGI. The CDR3 region is CASRRGLLSTDTQYF. CDR3 DNA: TGTGCCAGCAGACGCGGACTGTTAAGCACAGATACGCAGTATTTT.

This clonotype has at least ten counts. Here the CDR3 reads CASSQASTGELFF. The CDR3 nucleotides read TGCGCCAGCAGCCAAGCGTCCACCGGGGAGCTGTTTTTT. This rearrangement joins TRBV4-1 to TRBJ2-2; no definite D call. CDR1 and CDR2 from the germline V gene are MGHRA and YSYEKL. This CDR3 has 13 amino acids. V dropped 1 base and J dropped 4 bases, with 4 bases sitting between them.

The CDR3 region is CASSQDGNYGYTF. In DNA, the CDR3 is TGTGCCAGCAGCCAGGACGGCAACTATGGCTACACCTTC. The chain links TRBV7-2 to TRBJ1-2; D is uncertain. Germline CDR1 reads SGHTA; CDR2 reads FQGNSA. CDR3 length: 13 residues. The germline V and J ends were trimmed by 5 bases and 2 bases, with 9 bases remaining between them.

The chain recombines TRBV6-2 or TRBV6-3 with TRBJ1-1, with no clear D. CDR3 size: 16 residues. The germline V and J ends were trimmed by 0 bases and 5 bases, with 16 bases remaining between them. CDR1 and CDR2 from the germline V gene are MNHEY and SVGEGT. The CDR3 protein is CASSYSTETGATEAFF. The CDR3 DNA is TGTGCCAGCAGTTACTCGACTGAGACGGGAGCGACTGAAGCTTTCTTT.

This clonotype was counted a few times. The chain combines TRBV14 with TRBJ2-2, with a tentative D call TRBD2 (5 bases). The length of the CDR3 is 17 residues. CDR1 is SGHDN and CDR2 is FVKESK in the germline V gene. V lost 1 base and J lost 2, with 14 bases in between. Here the CDR3 reads CASSQGLTGINTGELFF. The CDR3 bases are TGTGCCAGCAGCCAAGGACTGACGGGAATCAACACCGGGGAGCTGTTTTTT. The variable domain in full, completed from reference TRBV14 and TRBJ2-2, reads EAGVTQFPSHSVIEKGQTVTLRCDPISGHDNLYWYRRVMGKEIKFLLHFVKESKQDESGMPNNRFLAERTGGTYSTLKVQPAELEDSGVYFCASSQGLTGINTGELFFGEGSRLTVL.

The V gene is TRBV28, the J gene TRBJ1-1; D is unresolved. The CDR3 consists of 13 residues. Germline CDR1 MDHEN, CDR2 SYDVKM. The V gene lost 6 bases and the J gene lost 4 bases, with 12 bases spanning the gap. DNA of the CDR3: TGTGCCAGCAGCCCGAAGGGAGGCACTGAAGCTTTCTTT. Its protein product is CASSPKGGTEAFF.

This clonotype was seen a handful of times. The rearrangement uses TRBV7-2 and TRBJ1-2, with a weak D call TRBD1 (6 bases). CDR1 SGHTA and CDR2 FQGNSA come from the germline V gene. Trimming took 1 base from V and 5 from J, leaving 11 bases between them. The CDR3 extends over 14 amino acids. CDR3 amino acids: CASSLGGTPYGYTF. CDR3 nucleotide sequence: TGTGCCAGCAGCTTAGGCGGGACACCTTATGGCTACACCTTC.

The chain combines TRBV20-1 with TRBJ2-1, with D perhaps matching TRBD1 (5 bases). CDR1 and CDR2 (germline): DFQATT, SNEGSKA (reference sequence). This CDR3 spans 15 amino acids. The V and J ends lost 1 base and 1 base respectively, with 11 bases between them. The CDR3 here is CSARGFRGSYNEQFF. CDR3 bases: TGCAGTGCTAGAGGGTTTAGGGGTTCCTACAATGAGCAGTTCTTC.

The chain carries TRBV6-6 and TRBJ1-4; 9 positions agree with TRBD1. The CDR3 is 16 amino acids. V dropped 6 bases and J dropped 0; count of bases not matched to a gene: 5. Germline V gene lookup returns CDR1 MNHNY and CDR2 SVGAGI (reference sequence). This CDR3 is CASRSGTGTTNEKLFF. The CDR3 DNA reads TGTGCCAGCAGGTCCGGGACAGGGACAACTAATGAAAAACTGTTTTTT.

The gene calls are TRBV20-1 and TRBJ1-3; 12 bases are shared with TRBD1. The V gene's germline CDR1 is DFQATT and CDR2 SNEGSKA (reference sequence). The CDR3 is 14 residues long. The V segment lost 6 bases and the J segment 3 bases; nucleotides outside the gene matches: 3. For the CDR3, the DNA is TGCAGTGCGGGACAGGGGGCAGGTGGAAACACCATATATTTT. It is translated as CSAGQGAGGNTIYF.

V and J are TRBV11-2 and TRBJ1-6; a weak D match, TRBD1 (6 bases). V was trimmed by 4 bases and J by 5 bases, leaving 9 bases between them. The germline V gene has CDR1 SGHAT and CDR2 FQNNGV. The CDR3 sequence is 14 residues long. This chain's CDR3 is CASSWTANNSPLHF. The CDR3 DNA reads TGTGCCAGCAGCTGGACAGCTAATAATTCACCCCTCCACTTT.

The chain has TRBV6-4 and TRBJ1-4; D perhaps matches TRBD1 (6 bases). The CDR3 contains 14 residues. Per germline, CDR1 MRHNA and CDR2 SNTAGT. V lost 4 bases and J 3 bases, leaving 9 bases between the germline ends. In DNA form, the CDR3 reads TGTGCCAGCAGTGGGGGGCTTGCTAATGAAAAACTGTTTTTT. Residues: CASSGGLANEKLFF.

The chain joins TRBV6-4 to TRBJ2-1; 13 bases line up with TRBD2. Trimming took 6 bases from V and 6 from J; bases not matched to a gene: 5. Germline V CDR1 and CDR2: MRHNA, SNTAGT. The CDR3 totals 15 residues. CDR3 nucleotides: TGTGCCAGCAGGGTGACTAGCGGGGGGCTCAATGAGCAGTTCTTC. It codes for CASRVTSGGLNEQFF.

This clonotype was counted a few times. V usage is TRBV7-6 and J usage is TRBJ2-2, with a tentative D call TRBD2 (5 bases). V was cut by 2 bases and J by 1 base, with 8 bases left in between. The germline CDR1 and CDR2 sequences are SGHVS and FNYEAQ. The length of the CDR3 is 15 residues. CDR3 sequence: CASSLFGENTGELFF. As DNA, the CDR3 is TGTGCCAGCAGCTTATTCGGGGAGAACACCGGGGAGCTGTTTTTT.

The chain has TRBV19 and TRBJ2-7; tentatively, D is TRBD1 (6 bases). V lost 5 bases and J 6 bases, leaving 14 bases between the germline ends. CDR1 LNHDA and CDR2 SQIVND come from the germline V gene (reference sequence). The CDR3 covers 13 residues. CDR3 nucleotide sequence: TGTGCCAGTAGTGCCTCCTTGGACAGCGAGCAGTACGTC. Encoded protein: CASSASLDSEQYV.

This clonotype was counted only a few times. The rearrangement links TRBV29-1 to TRBJ2-3; tentative D call: TRBD2 (5 bases). Trimming removed 1 base at V and 5 bases at J, with 10 bases between. Germline lookup yields CDR1 SQVTM and CDR2 ANQGSEA. The CDR3 loop spans 13 amino acids. The CDR3: CSVEVGGLDTQYF. The CDR3, as DNA: TGCAGCGTTGAAGTTGGCGGACTAGATACGCAGTATTTT.